The clone carrying this TCR beta chain has more than one count but fewer than ten. Its target is not known. Preparation of the TCRbeta library used unique molecular identifiers. TCRdb analysed the PCR reads with MiXCR anew, one entry per CDR3 protein. Of around 100,000 distinct CDR3 sequences in the sample, roughly 7.1% are singletons; the top ten hold approximately 16%. The data derive from a study of T-cell reconstitution after alpha-beta-depleted transplantation in children. Study results and limitations: Two months or so post-transplant, alpha-beta T cells reportedly derived from several hundred expanded graft clones.

The sequence derives from a boy between 2 and 15 years old with acute lymphoblastic leukemia, due to receive a stem cell transplant. Sequencing used PBMCs, obtained before TCRalphabeta/CD19-depleted stem cell transplant.

The CDR3 sequence: CASSPRTGFTGELFF. DNA of the CDR3: TGTGCCAGCAGTCCCCGGACAGGGTTCACCGGGGAGCTGTTTTTT. The chain links TRBV7-9 to TRBJ2-2; 8 bases match TRBD1. V shed 6 bases and J 4 bases; nucleotides not matched to a gene: 7. The CDR3 covers 15 residues. Germline V gene lookup returns CDR1 SEHNR and CDR2 FQNEAQ (reference sequence).